Listed below are T cell receptor beta chains from one sample, sequenced in a study of blood T cell repertoires in COVID-19. Using immunoSEQ multiplex PCR, the repertoire was profiled, and TCRdb retains in-frame clones only, with some absent. The profile covers 360,000 or so clones, with roughly 87% appearing a single time and around 5.1% taken by the ten largest. The sequenced material came from PBMCs or T cells enriched from blood (not recorded which). The origin of the receptors is a woman aged 45-65 years who had recovered from COVID-19. The CDR3 runs from the conserved cysteine through the conserved F or W. The D gene is left open where the match is weak. For some rows the clone size is stated as once, few or many, or as a class when expanded; others skip it.

j_gene	d_gene	v_gene	abundance	CDR3aa	CDR3nt
TRBJ1-1	NA	TRBV18	NA	CASSPNRDGAFF	TGTGCCAGCTCACCCAACAGGGACGGAGCTTTCTTT
TRBJ1-1	NA	TRBV6-5	NA	CASHPSRAEAFF	TGTGCCAGCCACCCAAGTCGGGCTGAAGCTTTCTTT
TRBJ1-1	TRBD1	TRBV30	NA	CAWSPTGRTEAFF	TGTGCCTGGAGCCCGACAGGGAGGACTGAAGCTTTCTTT
TRBJ2-1	TRBD2	TRBV5-5	NA	CASSSAGGLFNEQFF	TGTGCCAGCAGCTCAGCGGGGGGGCTTTTTAATGAGCAGTTCTTC
TRBJ1-1	NA	TRBV27	NA	CASSPGSGWEANTEAFF	TGTGCCAGCAGTCCAGGGAGCGGGTGGGAGGCGAACACTGAAGCTTTCTTT
TRBJ1-1	TRBD1	TRBV7-9	NA	CASSPRTGLNTEAFF	TGTGCCAGCAGTCCGCGGACAGGGCTTAACACTGAAGCTTTCTTT
TRBJ2-7	TRBD2	TRBV7-9	once	CASSLAGGNYEQYF	TGTGCCAGCAGCTTAGCGGGAGGGAACTACGAGCAGTACTTC
TRBJ1-2	NA	TRBV3-1/TRBV3-2	NA	CASSMGQVRNYGYTF	TGTGCCAGCAGCATGGGACAAGTTCGTAACTATGGCTACACCTTC
TRBJ1-4	NA	TRBV29-1	NA	CSVAGVTNEKLFF	TGCAGCGTTGCCGGGGTAACTAATGAAAAACTGTTTTTT
TRBJ2-5	TRBD2	TRBV2	NA	CASSRAGGAQETQYF	TGTGCCAGCAGTCGGGCGGGGGGGGCCCAAGAGACCCAGTACTTC
TRBJ2-3	TRBD2	TRBV5-5	NA	CASRSSWTSGRGLADTQYF	TGTGCCAGCAGGTCCAGCTGGACTAGCGGGAGAGGGTTGGCAGATACGCAGTATTTT
TRBJ1-5	NA	TRBV27	NA	CASGMSNQPQHF	TGTGCCTCCGGGATGAGCAATCAGCCCCAGCATTTT
TRBJ2-2	NA	TRBV7-9	NA	CASSLGLAESYTGELFF	TGTGCCAGCAGCTTAGGATTAGCAGAGAGCTACACCGGGGAGCTGTTTTTT
TRBJ2-3	TRBD2	TRBV5-1	once	CASSLEPSGGTTDTQYF	TGCGCCAGCAGCTTGGAGCCTAGCGGGGGGACCACAGATACGCAGTATTTT
TRBJ2-7	TRBD2	TRBV13	once	CASSHRGGTRSYEQYF	TGTGCCAGCAGCCATCGGGGGGGGACCCGCTCCTACGAGCAGTACTTC
TRBJ1-5	NA	TRBV2	once	CASGLLHQGPSNQPQHF	TGTGCCAGCGGTCTCCTCCATCAGGGGCCTAGCAATCAGCCCCAGCATTTT
TRBJ2-1	NA	TRBV7-2	NA	CASSSAGVVHEQFF	TGTGCCAGCAGTTCGGCCGGGGTGGTGCATGAGCAGTTCTTC
TRBJ2-3	NA	TRBV5-1	NA	CASSLELTDTQYF	TGCGCCAGCAGCTTGGAACTCACAGATACGCAGTATTTT
TRBJ1-2	NA	TRBV5-4	NA	CASSLGTGTTGRLFTYTF	TGTGCCAGCAGCTTAGGGACCGGGACAACGGGACGGCTTTTCACCTACACCTTC
TRBJ2-1	NA	TRBV25-1	NA	CASSLYTGAVDEQFF	TGTGCCAGCAGTTTGTATACGGGAGCGGTTGATGAGCAGTTCTTC
TRBJ1-5	NA	TRBV12-5	NA	CASGLWSGLGNQPQHF	TGTGCTAGTGGTTTGTGGTCGGGTTTGGGCAATCAGCCCCAGCATTTT
TRBJ1-4	TRBD1	TRBV11-2	few	CASSSTGGEEKLFF	TGTGCCAGCAGCTCGACAGGGGGGGAGGAAAAACTGTTTTTT